A single sample is the source of the 21 T cell receptor beta chains below, sequenced in a study of shared clonotypes between healthy human individuals. Only in-frame clones appear in the TCRdb table, and some are missing; sequencing was by immunoSEQ multiplex PCR. The sample includes hundreds of thousands of clones, more than 70% of them seen just once. Sequenced: memory CD4+ T cells sorted from blood. Subset meaning: CD45RA-negative fraction. The origin of the receptors is a woman under 40 in good health.

In regard to this clone: The same CDR3 can be traced to other DNA sequences in this sample. The chain couples TRBV18 to TRBJ1-1; 8 nucleotides align to TRBD1. With 1 base clipped from V and 5 bases from J, the junction kept 6 bases outside the gene matches. The CDR3 totals 15 residues. Germline V gene data show CDR1 as KGHSH and CDR2 as LQKENI. CDR3 sequence: CASSPRTGRNTEAFF. The CDR3 DNA sequence: TGTGCCAGCTCACCACGGACAGGGCGGAATACTGAAGCTTTCTTT.

This chain uses TRBV14 with TRBJ1-2, with 8 bases fitting TRBD1. V dropped 1 base and J dropped 0; count of bases not matched to a gene: 4. CDR3 size: 16 residues. Germline V gene sequence: CDR1 SGHDN, CDR2 FVKESK. The CDR3 DNA is TGTGCCAGCAGCCAAGTTAGGGGACAGGCTAACTATGGCTACACCTTC. It encodes CASSQVRGQANYGYTF.

The chain uses TRBV7-6 and TRBJ1-1; TRBD1 agrees at 9 bases. The CDR3 is made up of 15 amino acids. After removal of 1 base from V and 1 base from J, the junction contained 1 base not matched to a gene. Germline V gene data show CDR1 as SGHVS and CDR2 as FNYEAQ. For the CDR3, the DNA is TGTGCCAGCAGCTTAGGACAGGGGGGGAACACTGAAGCTTTCTTT. This codes for CASSLGQGGNTEAFF.

V usage is TRBV28 and J usage is TRBJ1-2, with unresolved D. CDR1 and CDR2 (germline): MDHEN, SYDVKM. CDR3 size: 16 residues. V dropped 4 bases and J dropped 4 bases, with 19 bases sitting between them. In DNA, the CDR3 is TGTGCCAGCAGTTCCACTCTCGATTCTGCTAGCTATGGCTACACCTTC. It encodes CASSSTLDSASYGYTF.

The J gene is TRBJ2-1, the V gene TRBV6-4; 9 bases align to TRBD2. V trimming: 0 bases; J trimming: 0 bases; junction bases outside the gene matches: 0. CDR3 length equals 16 residues. The germline gives CDR1 MRHNA, CDR2 SNTAGT. CDR3 in DNA: TGTGCCAGCAGTGACTCTAGCGGGAGCTCCTACAATGAGCAGTTCTTC. As protein: CASSDSSGSSYNEQFF.

The rearrangement links TRBV30 to TRBJ2-2; 11 bases are shared with TRBD1. Germline lookup yields CDR1 GTSNPN and CDR2 SVGIG (reference sequence). This CDR3 has 17 amino acids. V lost 5 bases, J lost 4 bases, and 12 bases stayed unmatched. DNA of the CDR3: TGTGCCTGGCCCATCCTCCGGGACAGGGGGATCACCGGGGAGCTGTTTTTT. This codes for CAWPILRDRGITGELFF. Together with reference TRBV30 and TRBJ2-2, the CDR3 gives the full variable domain: SQTIHQWPATLVQPVGSPLSLECTVEGTSNPNLYWYRQAAGRGLQLLFYSVGIGQISSEVPQNLSASRPQDRQFILSSKKLLLSDSGFYLCAWPILRDRGITGELFFGEGSRLTVL.

This sequence joins TRBV27 and TRBJ2-7; the match to TRBD2 covers 11 bases. This CDR3 has 14 residues. V lost 6 bases, J lost 7 bases, and 8 bases stayed unmatched. The germline gives CDR1 MNHEY, CDR2 SMNVEV (reference sequence). CDR3 sequence reads: CASRPRLAGNEQYF. The CDR3 bases are TGTGCCAGCAGACCCCGACTAGCGGGAAATGAGCAGTACTTC.

CDR3 nucleotides: TGTGCCAGCAGCTTTGTGACAACCCAAGAGACCCAGTACTTC. This translates into CASSFVTTQETQYF. The rearrangement links TRBV5-8 to TRBJ2-5; D remains ambiguous. V dropped 2 bases and J dropped 1 base, with 9 bases sitting between them. The CDR3 runs 14 residues. The germline CDR1 and CDR2 sequences are SGHTS and YDEGEE.

The chain uses TRBV29-1 and TRBJ2-1, with a weak D call TRBD2 (5 bases). CDR3 size: 11 residues. The V end was cut by 7 bases, the J end by 12 bases, with 16 bases between. Germline lookup yields CDR1 SQVTM and CDR2 ANQGSEA. The CDR3 spells CSGILGEPQFF. The CDR3 DNA reads as TGCAGCGGGATTTTGGGAGAACCGCAGTTCTTC.

This clone was observed many times. V is TRBV6-6 and J is TRBJ1-5; 8 positions match TRBD1. With 7 bases clipped from V and 6 bases from J, the junction kept 8 bases outside the gene matches. The length of the CDR3 is 14 residues. Germline V gene lookup returns CDR1 MNHNY and CDR2 SVGAGI (reference sequence). The CDR3 nucleotides are TGTGCCAGCACCCTTGGACAGGGAGGTCAGCCCCAGCATTTT. Translation: CASTLGQGGQPQHF.

The J gene is TRBJ2-7, the V gene TRBV30, with D hard to call. CDR3 size: 11 residues. The V end was cut by 0 bases, the J end by 5 bases, with 5 bases between. Germline CDR1 GTSNPN, CDR2 SVGIG (reference sequence). In DNA, the CDR3 is TGTGCCTGGAGTGTACGGGACGAGCAGTACTTC. Translating gives CAWSVRDEQYF.

The rearrangement uses TRBV7-9 and TRBJ2-7; 10 nucleotides match TRBD2. The CDR3 has 16 amino acids. Per germline, CDR1 SEHNR and CDR2 FQNEAQ (reference sequence). J gave up 6 bases and V 5 bases, and 13 bases lay outside the gene matches. The DNA of the CDR3 is TGTGCCAGCAGCCAAACTCCCCTAGCGGGAGTAGGCGAGCAGTACTTC. As protein: CASSQTPLAGVGEQYF.

The gene calls are TRBV7-8 and TRBJ1-1, with 10 bases that match TRBD1. The germline V gene has CDR1 SGHVS and CDR2 FQNEAQ. With V trimmed by 4 bases and J by 4 bases, 12 bases remained unmatched. The CDR3 is 17 residues long. CDR3 region: CASSSWRTGGRSTEAFF. Written as DNA, the CDR3 is TGTGCCAGCAGCTCCTGGAGGACAGGGGGTAGGAGCACTGAAGCTTTCTTT. The full variable domain, its missing parts supplied by reference TRBV7-8 and TRBJ1-1, is GAGVSQSPRYKVAKRGQDVALRCDPISGHVSLFWYQQALGQGPEFLTYFQNEAQLDKSGLPSDRFFAERPEGSVSTLKIQRTQQEDSAVYLCASSSWRTGGRSTEAFFGQGTRLTVV.

The chain uses TRBV4-2 and TRBJ2-6; 10 bases map to TRBD1. The CDR3 covers 19 residues. Unmatched junction bases numbered 8, after V lost 3 bases and J lost 0 bases. CDR1 and CDR2 (germline): LGHNA, YNFKEQ. The CDR3 region is CASSHSDRGGLSGANVLTF. The DNA for the CDR3 is TGTGCCAGCAGCCACTCGGACAGGGGGGGTCTCTCTGGGGCCAACGTCCTGACTTTC.

J is TRBJ1-3 and V is TRBV7-9; 7 bases align to TRBD1. J was trimmed by 0 bases and V by 1 base; bases with no gene match: 9. This CDR3 contains 18 residues. Looked up from germline, CDR1 is SEHNR and CDR2 is FQNEAQ (reference sequence). The CDR3 region has the DNA TGTGCCAGCAGCTTAGAGGACAGGACTCACTACTCTGGAAACACCATATATTTT. Translated, it gives CASSLEDRTHYSGNTIYF.

The chain uses TRBV28 and TRBJ1-3; 8 nucleotides line up with TRBD1. The CDR3 is 15 residues long. V was pared by 5 bases and J by 8 bases, with 11 bases of the junction left unmatched. Germline V lookup: CDR1 MDHEN, CDR2 SYDVKM. The CDR3 sequence: CASSPSGGASDTIYF. The CDR3 nucleotides are TGTGCCAGCAGTCCGTCAGGGGGCGCTTCGGACACCATATATTTT.

The chain is built from TRBV19 and TRBJ2-7; no reliable D call. CDR3 length equals 12 residues. Germline V gene data show CDR1 as LNHDA and CDR2 as SQIVND (reference sequence). Trimming left V 6 bases short and J 5 bases short, with 11 bases between. The CDR3 DNA sequence: TGTGCCAGTAGCGGCCACATGGACGAGCAGTACTTC. This codes for CASSGHMDEQYF.

The chain joins TRBV9 to TRBJ1-2, with D unresolved. Trimming took 4 bases from V and 6 from J, leaving 13 bases between them. This CDR3 comprises 13 residues. Germline loops: CDR1 SGDLS, CDR2 YYNGEE. CDR3 amino acids: CASSPREVDGYTF. CDR3 DNA sequence: TGTGCCAGCAGCCCACGGGAAGTAGATGGCTACACCTTC.

This clone was picked up one time. The V call is TRBV28, the J call TRBJ2-2; 11 bases map to TRBD2. The CDR3 contains 15 residues. Trimming cost V 8 bases and J 1 base; bases outside gene matches: 3. Germline assignment: CDR1 MDHEN and CDR2 SYDVKM. In DNA form, the CDR3 reads TGTGCCAGCGGGGGGACTAGCGGGAACACCGGGGAGCTGTTTTTT. Its protein product is CASGGTSGNTGELFF.

The chain joins TRBV18 to TRBJ1-3; weak D call: TRBD1 (5 bases). Between the trimmed V and J ends, which lost 2 bases and 1 base, there was a span of 15 bases. CDR1 KGHSH and CDR2 LQKENI come from the germline V gene. The CDR3 covers 17 residues. The CDR3 DNA follows: TGTGCCAGCTCACCAGTCGACAGAATTTTGTCTGGAAACACCATATATTTT. The encoded protein is CASSPVDRILSGNTIYF.

This chain links TRBV2 with TRBJ2-1, with D unresolved. This CDR3 spans 11 amino acids. Trimming cost V 1 base and J 10 bases, with 5 bases left between them. The germline V gene has CDR1 SNHLY and CDR2 FYNNEI. The CDR3 protein is CASSEELEQFF. The CDR3 DNA reads as TGTGCCAGCAGTGAAGAGTTAGAGCAGTTCTTC.